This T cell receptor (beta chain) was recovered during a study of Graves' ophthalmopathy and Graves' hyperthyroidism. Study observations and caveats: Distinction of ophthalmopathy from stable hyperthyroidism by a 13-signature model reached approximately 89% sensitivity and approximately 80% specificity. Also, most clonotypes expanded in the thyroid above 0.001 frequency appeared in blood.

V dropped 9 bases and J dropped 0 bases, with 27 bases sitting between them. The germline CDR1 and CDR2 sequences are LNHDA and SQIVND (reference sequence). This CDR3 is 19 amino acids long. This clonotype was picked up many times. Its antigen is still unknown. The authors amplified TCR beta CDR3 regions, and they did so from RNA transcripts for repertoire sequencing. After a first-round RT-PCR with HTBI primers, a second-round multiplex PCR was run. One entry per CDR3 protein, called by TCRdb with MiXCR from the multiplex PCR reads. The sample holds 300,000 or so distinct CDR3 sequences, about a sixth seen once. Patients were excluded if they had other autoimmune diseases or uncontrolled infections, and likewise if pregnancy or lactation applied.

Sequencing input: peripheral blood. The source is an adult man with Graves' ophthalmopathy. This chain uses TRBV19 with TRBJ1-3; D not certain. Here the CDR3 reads CASPGRSLGTGTSGNTIYF. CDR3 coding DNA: TGTGCCAGCCCCGGCCGTTCCCTTGGAACCGGAACCTCTGGAAACACCATATATTTT.